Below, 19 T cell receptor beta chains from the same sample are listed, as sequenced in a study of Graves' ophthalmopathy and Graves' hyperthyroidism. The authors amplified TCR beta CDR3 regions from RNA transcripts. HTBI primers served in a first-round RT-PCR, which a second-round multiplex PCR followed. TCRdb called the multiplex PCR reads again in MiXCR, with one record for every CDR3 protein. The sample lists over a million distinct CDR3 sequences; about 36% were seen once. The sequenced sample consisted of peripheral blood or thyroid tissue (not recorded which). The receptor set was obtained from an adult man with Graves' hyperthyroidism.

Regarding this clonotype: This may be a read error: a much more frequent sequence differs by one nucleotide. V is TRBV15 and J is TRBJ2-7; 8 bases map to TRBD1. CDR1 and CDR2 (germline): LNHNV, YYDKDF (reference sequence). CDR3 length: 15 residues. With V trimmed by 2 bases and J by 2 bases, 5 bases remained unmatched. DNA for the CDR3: TGTGCCACCAGCAGAAATTCGGGACAGGCCTACGAGCAGTACTTC. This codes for CATSRNSGQAYEQYF.

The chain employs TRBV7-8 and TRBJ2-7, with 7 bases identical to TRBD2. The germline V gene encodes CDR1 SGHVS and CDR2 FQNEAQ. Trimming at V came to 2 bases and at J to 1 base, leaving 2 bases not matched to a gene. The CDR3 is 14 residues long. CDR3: CASSLQGLSYEQYF. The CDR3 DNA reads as TGTGCCAGCAGCTTACAGGGACTATCCTACGAGCAGTACTTC.

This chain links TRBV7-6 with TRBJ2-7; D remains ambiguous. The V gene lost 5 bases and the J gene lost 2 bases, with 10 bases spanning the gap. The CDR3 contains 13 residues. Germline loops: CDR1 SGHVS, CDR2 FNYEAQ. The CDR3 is CASSQVGPYEQYF. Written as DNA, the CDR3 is TGTGCCAGCAGCCAAGTTGGCCCCTACGAGCAGTACTTC.

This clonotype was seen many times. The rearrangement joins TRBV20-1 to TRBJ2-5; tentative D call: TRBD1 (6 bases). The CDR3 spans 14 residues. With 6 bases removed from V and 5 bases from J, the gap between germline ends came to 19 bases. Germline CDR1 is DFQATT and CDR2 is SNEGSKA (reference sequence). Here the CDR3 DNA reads TGCAGTGCCGGGAAACAGGGTTGGGTTGAGACCCAGTACTTC. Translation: CSAGKQGWVETQYF.

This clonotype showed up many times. CDR3 DNA sequence: TGTGCCAGCAGGGGGGGCTGGAGCTCTGGGGCCAACGTCCTGACTTTC. Protein: CASRGGWSSGANVLTF. The chain combines TRBV6-5 with TRBJ2-6; D is tentatively TRBD1 or TRBD2 (6 bases each). Trimming pared 6 bases from V and 0 bases from J, leaving 12 bases between. From germline, CDR1 is MNHEY and CDR2 SVGAGI. The CDR3 spans 16 residues.

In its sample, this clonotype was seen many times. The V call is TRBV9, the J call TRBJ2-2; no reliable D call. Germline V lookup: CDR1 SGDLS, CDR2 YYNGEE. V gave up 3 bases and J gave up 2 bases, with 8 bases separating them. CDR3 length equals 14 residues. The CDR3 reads CASSARGNTGELFF. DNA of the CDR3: TGTGCCAGCAGCGCAAGAGGAAACACCGGGGAGCTGTTTTTT. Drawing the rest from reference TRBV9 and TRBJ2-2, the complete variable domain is DSGVTQTPKHLITATGQRVTLRCSPRSGDLSVYWYQQSLDQGLQFLIQYYNGEERAKGNILERFSAQQFPDLHSELNLSSLELGDSALYFCASSARGNTGELFFGEGSRLTVL.

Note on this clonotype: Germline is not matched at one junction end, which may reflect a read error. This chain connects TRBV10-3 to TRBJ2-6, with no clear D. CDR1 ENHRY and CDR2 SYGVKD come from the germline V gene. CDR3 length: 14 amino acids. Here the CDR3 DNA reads TGTGCCAGCAGTGGCTACCCCGGGGCCAACGTCCTGACTTTC. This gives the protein CASSGYPGANVLTF.

This CDR3 reads CASSGSGQGKEAFF. CDR3 DNA sequence: TGTGCCAGCAGCGGATCCGGACAGGGAAAGGAAGCTTTCTTT. The genes are TRBV9 and TRBJ1-1; 8 bases line up with TRBD1. Germline lookup yields CDR1 SGDLS and CDR2 YYNGEE. With V trimmed by 3 bases and J by 8 bases, 9 bases remained unmatched. This CDR3 contains 14 residues.

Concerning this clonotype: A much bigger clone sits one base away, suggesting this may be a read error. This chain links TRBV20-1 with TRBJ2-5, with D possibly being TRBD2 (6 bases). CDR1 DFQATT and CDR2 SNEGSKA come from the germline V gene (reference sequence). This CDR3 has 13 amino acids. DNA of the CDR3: TGCAGTGCTAGAGGAGAGGGAGGAGAGGCCCAGTACTTC. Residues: CSARGEGGEAQYF.

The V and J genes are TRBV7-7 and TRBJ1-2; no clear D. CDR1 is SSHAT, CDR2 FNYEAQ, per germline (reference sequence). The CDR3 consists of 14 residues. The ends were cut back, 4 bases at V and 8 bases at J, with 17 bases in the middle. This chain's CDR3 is CASSSTAQAKGYTF. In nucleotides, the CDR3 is TGTGCCAGCAGCTCAACAGCCCAAGCTAAAGGCTACACCTTC. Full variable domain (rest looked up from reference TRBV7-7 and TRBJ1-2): GAGVSQSPRYKVTKRGQDVTLRCDPISSHATLYWYQQALGQGPEFLTYFNYEAQPDKSGLPSDRFSAERPEGSISTLTIQRTEQRDSAMYRCASSSTAQAKGYTFGSGTRLTVV.

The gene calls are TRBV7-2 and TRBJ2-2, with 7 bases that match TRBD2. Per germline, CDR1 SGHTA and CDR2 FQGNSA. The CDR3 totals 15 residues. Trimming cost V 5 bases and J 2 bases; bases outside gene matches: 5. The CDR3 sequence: CASSPLAANTGELFF. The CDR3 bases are TGTGCCAGCAGCCCCCTAGCGGCAAACACCGGGGAGCTGTTTTTT.

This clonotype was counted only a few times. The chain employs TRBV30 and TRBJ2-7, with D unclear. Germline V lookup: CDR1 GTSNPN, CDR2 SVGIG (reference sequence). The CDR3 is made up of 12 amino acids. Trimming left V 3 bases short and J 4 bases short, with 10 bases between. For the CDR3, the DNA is TGTGCCTGGAGGTTAGGCTCATACGAGCAGTACTTC. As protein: CAWRLGSYEQYF.

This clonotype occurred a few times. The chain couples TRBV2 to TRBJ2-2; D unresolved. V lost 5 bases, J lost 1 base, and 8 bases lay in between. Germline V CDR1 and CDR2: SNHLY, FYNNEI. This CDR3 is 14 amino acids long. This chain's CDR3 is CASSYLENTGELFF. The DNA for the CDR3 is TGTGCCAGCAGTTACTTAGAGAACACCGGGGAGCTGTTTTTT.

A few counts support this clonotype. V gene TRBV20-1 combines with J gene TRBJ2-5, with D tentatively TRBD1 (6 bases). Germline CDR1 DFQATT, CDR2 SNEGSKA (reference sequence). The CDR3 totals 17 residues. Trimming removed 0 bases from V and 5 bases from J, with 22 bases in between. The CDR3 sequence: CSARDDVERGFLETQYF. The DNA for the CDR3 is TGCAGTGCTAGAGATGATGTGGAAAGGGGGTTTCTCGAGACCCAGTACTTC.

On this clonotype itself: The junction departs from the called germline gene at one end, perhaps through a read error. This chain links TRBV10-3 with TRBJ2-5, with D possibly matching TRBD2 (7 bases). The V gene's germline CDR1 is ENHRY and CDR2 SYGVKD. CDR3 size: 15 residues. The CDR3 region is CASSYLGGPRETQYF. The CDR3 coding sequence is TGTGCCAGCAGTTACTTGGGGGGGCCCAGAGAGACCCAGTACTTC.

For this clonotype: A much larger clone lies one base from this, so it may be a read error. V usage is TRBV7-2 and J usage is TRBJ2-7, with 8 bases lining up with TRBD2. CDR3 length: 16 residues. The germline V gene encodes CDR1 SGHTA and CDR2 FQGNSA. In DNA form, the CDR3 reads TGTGCCAGCAGCTTAGATGGTAGCGGGACACCCTACGGGCAGTACTTC. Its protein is CASSLDGSGTPYGQYF.

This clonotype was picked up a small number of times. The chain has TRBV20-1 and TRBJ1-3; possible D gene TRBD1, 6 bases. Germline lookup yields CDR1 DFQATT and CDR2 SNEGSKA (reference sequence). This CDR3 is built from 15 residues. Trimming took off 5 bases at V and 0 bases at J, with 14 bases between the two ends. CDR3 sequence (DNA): TGCAGTGCTCGCCGGGCGGGACACTCTGGAAACACCATATATTTT. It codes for CSARRAGHSGNTIYF.

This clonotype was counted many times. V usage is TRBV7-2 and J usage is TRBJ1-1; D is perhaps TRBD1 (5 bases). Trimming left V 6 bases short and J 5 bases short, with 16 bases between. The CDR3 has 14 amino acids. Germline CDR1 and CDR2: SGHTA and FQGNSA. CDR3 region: CASRPLEGQTEAFF. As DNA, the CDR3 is TGTGCCAGCAGACCGTTGGAGGGGCAGACTGAAGCTTTCTTT.

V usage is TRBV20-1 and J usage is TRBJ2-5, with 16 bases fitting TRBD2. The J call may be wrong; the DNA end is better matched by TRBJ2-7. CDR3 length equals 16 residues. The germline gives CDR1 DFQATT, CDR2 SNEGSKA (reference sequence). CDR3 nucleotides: TGCAGTGCCCAGGGACTAGCGGGAGGGCGCTCCTACGAGCAGTACTTC. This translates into CSAQGLAGGRSYEQYF.